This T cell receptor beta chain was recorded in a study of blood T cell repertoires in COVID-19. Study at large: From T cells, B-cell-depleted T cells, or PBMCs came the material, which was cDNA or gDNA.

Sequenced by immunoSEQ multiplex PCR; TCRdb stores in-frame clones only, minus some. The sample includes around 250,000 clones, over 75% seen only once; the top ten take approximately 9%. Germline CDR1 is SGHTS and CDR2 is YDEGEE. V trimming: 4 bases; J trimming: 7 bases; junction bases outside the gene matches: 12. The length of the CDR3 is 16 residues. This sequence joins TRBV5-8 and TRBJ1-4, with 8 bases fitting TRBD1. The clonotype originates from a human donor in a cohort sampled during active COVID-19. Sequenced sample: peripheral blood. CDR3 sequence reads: CASSPRQGNFGEKLFF. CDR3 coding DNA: TGTGCCAGCAGCCCAAGACAGGGGAATTTCGGTGAAAAACTGTTTTTT.